The 27 T cell receptor beta chains below all came from one sample that was sequenced in a study of T cell repertoires in cytomegalovirus infection. TCRdb independently ran MiXCR on the reads; one entry per CDR3 protein. This table has about 490,000 distinct CDR3 sequences, roughly 29% appearing once. Sequencing used PBMCs. These receptors came from a human donor in good health (CMV status not recorded). Some clones in this sample may be carry-over from other donors' samples.

This clonotype was detected ten times or more. The chain joins TRBV7-2 to TRBJ2-1; D is possibly TRBD2 (5 bases). CDR3 length: 14 residues. CDR1 and CDR2 (germline): SGHTA, FQGNSA. V was cut by 7 bases and J by 5 bases, with 15 bases left in between. The CDR3 spells CASNKPRADNEQFF. DNA of the CDR3: TGTGCCAGCAATAAACCGCGGGCGGACAATGAGCAGTTCTTC.

This clonotype showed up just a few times. The chain couples TRBV7-2 to TRBJ2-1; 11 bases fit TRBD1. The CDR3 has 17 amino acids. The V segment lost 0 bases and the J segment 6 bases; nucleotides outside the gene matches: 7. Germline-derived CDR1 and CDR2 are SGHTA and FQGNSA. The CDR3, as DNA: TGTGCCAGCAGCTTAGCCATGGGGACAGGGGGAGGCAATGAGCAGTTCTTC. This codes for CASSLAMGTGGGNEQFF.

The genes are TRBV10-3 and TRBJ2-1, with TRBD2 as a possible D gene (6 bases). Trimming stripped 10 bases from V and 7 bases from J, with 17 bases between. Germline CDR1 ENHRY, CDR2 SYGVKD. The CDR3 runs 13 residues. The CDR3 loop reads CATTDYPGNEQFF. CDR3 DNA sequence: TGTGCCACAACGGACTACCCGGGGAATGAGCAGTTCTTC.

This clonotype showed up just a few times. This chain connects TRBV19 to TRBJ1-1, with D perhaps matching TRBD1 (5 bases). V lost 7 bases, J lost 1 base, and 13 bases lay in between. In germline, CDR1 is LNHDA, CDR2 SQIVND (reference sequence). The CDR3 loop spans 14 amino acids. The CDR3 DNA is TGTGCCAGTACAAAGACAGACTGGAACACTGAAGCTTTCTTT. This encodes CASTKTDWNTEAFF.

This clonotype was observed many times. The chain uses TRBV7-8 and TRBJ2-1; D remains ambiguous. CDR3 length: 12 residues. CDR1 is SGHVS and CDR2 is FQNEAQ in the germline V gene. Trimming took 5 bases from V and 5 from J, leaving 7 bases between them. The CDR3 region has the DNA TGTGCCAGCAGCAAACGGGACAATGAGCAGTTCTTC. Protein: CASSKRDNEQFF. Supplemented by reference TRBV7-8 and TRBJ2-1, the full variable domain reads GAGVSQSPRYKVAKRGQDVALRCDPISGHVSLFWYQQALGQGPEFLTYFQNEAQLDKSGLPSDRFFAERPEGSVSTLKIQRTQQEDSAVYLCASSKRDNEQFFGPGTRLTVL.

The J gene is TRBJ2-3, the V gene TRBV20-1; 11 bases are a match to TRBD1. The germline V gene has CDR1 DFQATT and CDR2 SNEGSKA (reference sequence). The V segment lost 6 bases and the J segment 8 bases; nucleotides outside the gene matches: 7. This CDR3 spans 13 amino acids. CDR3 protein: CSARDRGIGTQYF. DNA for the CDR3: TGCAGTGCGAGGGACAGGGGGATCGGTACGCAGTATTTT.

This clonotype has a handful of counts. This chain links TRBV19 with TRBJ2-1, with TRBD1 matching 8 bases. Germline lookup yields CDR1 LNHDA and CDR2 SQIVND (reference sequence). V gave up 3 bases and J gave up 5 bases; unmatched junction bases: 18. The length of the CDR3 is 19 residues. The CDR3 DNA is TGTGCCAGTAGTATTGGCAGGGGGCCGGCACGGGCCCAAAACAATGAGCAGTTCTTC. Its protein product is CASSIGRGPARAQNNEQFF. Looking up the rest from reference TRBV19 and TRBJ2-1 gives the full variable domain: DGGITQSPKYLFRKEGQNVTLSCEQNLNHDAMYWYRQDPGQGLRLIYYSQIVNDFQKGDIAEGYSVSREKKESFPLTVTSAQKNPTAFYLCASSIGRGPARAQNNEQFFGPGTRLTVL.

This clonotype was observed a handful of times. The J gene is TRBJ1-3, the V gene TRBV19, with TRBD1 matching 7 bases. Germline V gene lookup returns CDR1 LNHDA and CDR2 SQIVND (reference sequence). The CDR3 is 15 amino acids. Trimming took 6 bases from V and 0 from J; bases not matched to a gene: 5. The CDR3 spells CASSQDRSSGNTIYF. The CDR3 DNA reads TGTGCCAGTAGCCAGGACAGGAGCTCTGGAAACACCATATATTTT.

A few counts support this clonotype. J is TRBJ1-6 and V is TRBV12-3 or TRBV12-4, with 7 bases aligning to TRBD1. The V gene end was trimmed by 2 bases and the J gene end by 7 bases; junction bases not matched to a gene: 2. This CDR3 has 14 residues. CDR3 DNA sequence: TGTGCCAGCAGTTTAAAGGACAGGAATTCACCCCTCCACTTT. It specifies CASSLKDRNSPLHF.

This clonotype appeared a few times. This chain joins TRBV19 and TRBJ1-1, with 9 bases identical to TRBD1. Trimming at V came to 5 bases and at J to 0 bases, leaving 10 bases not matched to a gene. CDR1 is LNHDA, CDR2 SQIVND, per germline (reference sequence). CDR3 length equals 17 residues. The CDR3 sequence is CASSPLETGGLNTEAFF. The CDR3 coding sequence is TGTGCCAGTAGTCCCCTTGAAACAGGGGGCTTGAACACTGAAGCTTTCTTT.

This clonotype was counted ten times or more. The rearrangement joins TRBV7-8 to TRBJ1-5; D perhaps matches TRBD1 (5 bases). The germline CDR1 and CDR2 sequences are SGHVS and FQNEAQ. V lost 4 bases and J lost 9, with 19 bases in between. This CDR3 spans 15 amino acids. This CDR3 reads CASSSSEGLVRPQHF. CDR3 sequence (DNA): TGTGCCAGCAGCTCCAGCGAGGGGCTCGTGAGGCCCCAGCATTTT.

This clonotype was seen a few times. The V gene is TRBV12-5, the J gene TRBJ2-2; 9 bases agree with TRBD2. Trimming removed 0 bases from V and 1 base from J; junction bases left unmatched: 6. This CDR3 is built from 18 residues. Germline-derived CDR1 and CDR2 are LGHNT and FRNRAP. In nucleotides, the CDR3 is TGTGCTAGTGGTTTGGTCCGGCGGGAGGGACAGAACACCGGGGAGCTGTTTTTT. It yields the protein CASGLVRREGQNTGELFF.

This clonotype was seen many times. This sequence joins TRBV7-8 and TRBJ2-3; 10 positions match TRBD2. This CDR3 region has 15 residues. Germline V gene lookup returns CDR1 SGHVS and CDR2 FQNEAQ. J was trimmed by 4 bases and V by 3 bases; bases with no gene match: 4. For the CDR3, the DNA is TGTGCCAGCAGCTTCAAAGCGGGAGGGCCAGATACGCAGTATTTT. Translated, it gives CASSFKAGGPDTQYF. The variable domain in full, with the rest retrieved from reference TRBV7-8 and TRBJ2-3, is GAGVSQSPRYKVAKRGQDVALRCDPISGHVSLFWYQQALGQGPEFLTYFQNEAQLDKSGLPSDRFFAERPEGSVSTLKIQRTQQEDSAVYLCASSFKAGGPDTQYFGPGTRLTVL.

The rearrangement links TRBV5-1 to TRBJ1-6; no clear D. The CDR3 has 15 residues. Germline loops: CDR1 SGHRS, CDR2 YFSETQ. V was pared by 4 bases and J by 9 bases, with 17 bases between. CDR3 in amino acids: CASSRYPGISSPLHF. The DNA of the CDR3 is TGCGCCAGCAGCCGATACCCCGGGATTAGTTCACCCCTCCACTTT.

This sequence joins TRBV29-1 and TRBJ2-3; D may match TRBD1 or TRBD2 (5 bases each). Trimming removed 3 bases at V and 4 bases at J, with 8 bases between. The CDR3 runs 12 residues. Germline assignment: CDR1 SQVTM and CDR2 ANQGSEA. The CDR3 DNA reads as TGCAGCGTTGATTGGGGACCAGATACGCAGTATTTT. This codes for CSVDWGPDTQYF.

This clonotype was counted only a few times. This sequence joins TRBV7-3 and TRBJ1-2, with D unclear. The CDR3 runs to 15 residues. Trimming stripped 5 bases from V and 0 bases from J, with 13 bases between. Germline V gene sequence: CDR1 SGHTA, CDR2 FQGTGA. The CDR3: CASSPVSGANYGYTF. The DNA of the CDR3 is TGTGCCAGCAGCCCCGTCAGTGGGGCTAACTATGGCTACACCTTC. Using reference TRBV7-3 and TRBJ1-2 for the parts outside the CDR3, the full variable domain is GAGVSQTPSNKVTEKGKYVELRCDPISGHTALYWYRQSLGQGPEFLIYFQGTGAADDSGLPNDRFFAVRPEGSVSTLKIQRTERGDSAVYLCASSPVSGANYGYTFGSGTRLTVV.

This clonotype was detected ten times or more. This chain uses TRBV7-6 with TRBJ1-2; TRBD1 matches at 7 bases. Germline CDR1 is SGHVS and CDR2 is FNYEAQ. V lost 5 bases and J lost 7; bases outside the gene matches: 16. This CDR3 region has 16 residues. The CDR3 here is CASSEGQYLRYRGYTF. The CDR3 DNA is TGTGCCAGCAGCGAGGGACAGTACCTACGCTATCGTGGCTACACCTTC.

This clonotype was picked up a small number of times. The J gene is TRBJ1-1, the V gene TRBV7-2, with D tentatively TRBD1 (5 bases). CDR3 size: 14 residues. V lost 1 base and J 6 bases, leaving 12 bases between the germline ends. From germline, CDR1 is SGHTA and CDR2 FQGNSA. The CDR3 DNA reads as TGTGCCAGCAGCTTAGGAGGGGCGGTCGCTGAAGCTTTCTTT. This gives the protein CASSLGGAVAEAFF.

In its sample, this clonotype was seen many times. The chain is built from TRBV7-2 and TRBJ1-2, with D tentatively TRBD1 (5 bases). The V gene lost 1 base and the J gene lost 4 bases, with 10 bases spanning the gap. CDR1 SGHTA and CDR2 FQGNSA come from the germline V gene. The CDR3 spans 14 residues. The DNA for the CDR3 is TGTGCCAGCAGCTTAGGGGGCTCCTTCTATGGCTACACCTTC. Residues: CASSLGGSFYGYTF.

The rearrangement links TRBV20-1 to TRBJ2-3; 12 positions agree with TRBD2. Trimming removed 0 bases from V and 3 bases from J; junction bases left unmatched: 13. From germline, CDR1 is DFQATT and CDR2 SNEGSKA (reference sequence). This CDR3 has 19 residues. The CDR3 DNA follows: TGCAGTGCTAGAGATGTCCTAGCGGGAGGGCCGAAGGGGACAGATACGCAGTATTTT. It translates to CSARDVLAGGPKGTDTQYF.

J is TRBJ1-2 and V is TRBV12-3 or TRBV12-4; D perhaps matches TRBD1 (5 bases). V gave up 6 bases and J gave up 4 bases, with 15 bases separating them. The CDR3 sequence is 14 residues long. The chain's CDR3 is CASSLLRGGYGYTF. In DNA form, the CDR3 reads TGTGCCAGCAGCCTACTTCGGGGGGGCTATGGCTACACCTTC.

In its sample, this clonotype was seen a few times. This chain connects TRBV11-2 to TRBJ2-1; a possible D gene is TRBD2 (6 bases). CDR1 is SGHAT, CDR2 FQNNGV, per germline. Between the trimmed V and J ends, which lost 5 bases and 0 bases, there was a span of 20 bases. The CDR3 is 18 residues long. CDR3 in DNA: TGTGCCAGCAGCCTTACCCCCCGCGGGATTAGCTCCTACAATGAGCAGTTCTTC. Its protein product is CASSLTPRGISSYNEQFF.

The chain carries TRBV4-1 and TRBJ2-2; D is perhaps TRBD2 (5 bases). Per the germline V gene, CDR1 is MGHRA and CDR2 is YSYEKL. The CDR3 is 15 residues long. V was cut by 4 bases and J by 5 bases, with 14 bases left in between. DNA of the CDR3: TGCGCCAGCAGCCTCCCGAGGGTTCGGACCGGGGAGCTGTTTTTT. It encodes CASSLPRVRTGELFF.

The sample holds a few counts of this clonotype. The rearrangement links TRBV25-1 to TRBJ2-5; 7 bases match TRBD2. V trimming: 5 bases; J trimming: 4 bases; junction bases outside the gene matches: 7. Germline V gives CDR1 MGHDK, CDR2 SYGVNS. This CDR3 is built from 14 residues. The CDR3 sequence is CASSPRGSGETQYF. In DNA form, the CDR3 reads TGTGCCAGCAGTCCGCGCGGGAGCGGAGAGACCCAGTACTTC.

This chain links TRBV19 with TRBJ1-1; D call uncertain. Germline CDR1 and CDR2: LNHDA and SQIVND (reference sequence). The CDR3 is made up of 14 amino acids. The V and J ends lost 3 bases and 1 base respectively, with 9 bases between them. CDR3 sequence reads: CASSITYGNTEAFF. In DNA, the CDR3 is TGTGCCAGTAGTATTACCTACGGGAACACTGAAGCTTTCTTT.

In this sample, this clonotype turned up many times. The chain has TRBV28 and TRBJ2-2; 9 bases match TRBD1. Per germline, CDR1 MDHEN and CDR2 SYDVKM. CDR3 length: 15 amino acids. DNA of the CDR3: TGTGCTACCTCTTCCGGGACAGGGCCCACCGGGGAGCTGTTTTTT. Protein: CATSSGTGPTGELFF. The whole variable domain, remainder taken from reference TRBV28 and TRBJ2-2, is DVKVTQSSRYLVKRTGEKVFLECVQDMDHENMFWYRQDPGLGLRLIYFSYDVKMKEKGDIPEGYSVSREKKERFSLILESASTNQTSMYLCATSSGTGPTGELFFGEGSRLTVL.

The chain joins TRBV6-8 to TRBJ2-7, with D possibly matching TRBD2 (5 bases). V lost 4 bases to trimming and J lost 10 bases, with 17 bases between them. Per the germline V gene, CDR1 is MNHGY and CDR2 is SAAAGT. CDR3 length: 13 amino acids. The CDR3 loop reads CASSWDGGSTQYV. The DNA of the CDR3 is TGTGCCAGCAGTTGGGATGGCGGGTCTACCCAGTACGTC.